The TCR beta chain described here comes from a study of OX40 agonist ivuxolimab in advanced cancers. Study as a whole: Given to patients was ivuxolimab, an agonistic anti-OX40 (CD134) antibody. Patients were 82.7% male with ages roughly 23 to 85, mean roughly 55. Partial responses were observed in three patients, of whom one had hepatocellular carcinoma and two had cutaneous melanoma. Study-level results: Expanded peripheral T-cell antigen specificity went undetermined.

Here immunoSEQ multiplex PCR was the method, and the copy in TCRdb shows in-frame clones only, minus some. Of about 65,000 clones in the sample, about 91% were seen once. On this clone itself: Its antigen is undetermined.

The germline CDR1 and CDR2 sequences are MDHEN and SYDVKM. There are 14 residues in the CDR3. Trimming took 1 base from V and 4 from J, leaving 10 bases between them. The specimen was CD4+ or CD8+ T cells sorted from blood, collected in a trial of the OX40 agonist ivuxolimab. This chain links TRBV28 with TRBJ1-1, with D unresolved. The origin of this receptor is an adult with an advanced solid tumor such as melanoma, head and neck, liver or kidney cancer. The CDR3 sequence: CASSLSGSPTEAFF. The CDR3 DNA reads as TGTGCCAGCAGTTTATCCGGCAGTCCCACTGAAGCTTTCTTT.